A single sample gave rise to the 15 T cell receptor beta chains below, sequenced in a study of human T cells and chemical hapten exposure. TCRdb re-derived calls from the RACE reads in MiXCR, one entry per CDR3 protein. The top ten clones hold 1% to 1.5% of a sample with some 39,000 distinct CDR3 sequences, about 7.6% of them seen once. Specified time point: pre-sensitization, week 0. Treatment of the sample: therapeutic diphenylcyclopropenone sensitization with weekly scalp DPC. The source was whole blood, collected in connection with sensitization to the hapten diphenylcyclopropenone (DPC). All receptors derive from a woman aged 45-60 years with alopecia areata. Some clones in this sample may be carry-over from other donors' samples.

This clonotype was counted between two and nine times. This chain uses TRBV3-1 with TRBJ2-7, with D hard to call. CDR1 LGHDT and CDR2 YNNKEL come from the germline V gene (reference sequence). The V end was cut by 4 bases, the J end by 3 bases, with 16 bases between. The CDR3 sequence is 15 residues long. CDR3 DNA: TGTGCCAGCAGCCTTATTCCCGGGTCCTACTACGAGCAGTACTTC. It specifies CASSLIPGSYYEQYF.

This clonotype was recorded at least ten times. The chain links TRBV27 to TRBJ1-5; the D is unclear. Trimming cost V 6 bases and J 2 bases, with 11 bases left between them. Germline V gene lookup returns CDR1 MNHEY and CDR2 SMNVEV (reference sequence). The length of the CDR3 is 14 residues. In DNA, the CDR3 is TGTGCCAGCAGGGAGGTTAGGGGCAATCAGCCCCAGCATTTT. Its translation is CASREVRGNQPQHF.

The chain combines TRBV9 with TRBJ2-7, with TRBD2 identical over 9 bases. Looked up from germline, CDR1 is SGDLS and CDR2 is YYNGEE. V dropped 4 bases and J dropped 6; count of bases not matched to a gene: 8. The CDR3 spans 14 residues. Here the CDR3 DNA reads TGTGCCAGCAGCCGTAGCGGGAGCCCCCTCGAGCAGTACTTC. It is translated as CASSRSGSPLEQYF.

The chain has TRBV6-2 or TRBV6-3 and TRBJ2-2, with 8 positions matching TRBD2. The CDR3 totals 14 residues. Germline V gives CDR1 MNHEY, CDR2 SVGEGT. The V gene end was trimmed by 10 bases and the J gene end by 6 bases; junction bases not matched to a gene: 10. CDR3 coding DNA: TGTGCCACAAAGATAGCGGGGAGCTCCGGGGAGCTGTTTTTT. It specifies CATKIAGSSGELFF.

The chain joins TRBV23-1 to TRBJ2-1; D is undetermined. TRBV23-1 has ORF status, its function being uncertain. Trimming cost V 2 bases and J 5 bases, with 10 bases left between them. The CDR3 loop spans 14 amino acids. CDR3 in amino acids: CASSQEIGNNEQFF. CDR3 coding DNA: TGCGCCAGCAGTCAAGAAATAGGGAACAATGAGCAGTTCTTC.

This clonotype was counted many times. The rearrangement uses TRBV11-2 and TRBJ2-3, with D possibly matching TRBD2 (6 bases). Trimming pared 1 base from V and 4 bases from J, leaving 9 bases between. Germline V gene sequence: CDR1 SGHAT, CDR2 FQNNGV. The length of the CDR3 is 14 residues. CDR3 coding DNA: TGTGCCAGCAGCTTAGGAGGGGACTCAGATACGCAGTATTTT. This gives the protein CASSLGGDSDTQYF.

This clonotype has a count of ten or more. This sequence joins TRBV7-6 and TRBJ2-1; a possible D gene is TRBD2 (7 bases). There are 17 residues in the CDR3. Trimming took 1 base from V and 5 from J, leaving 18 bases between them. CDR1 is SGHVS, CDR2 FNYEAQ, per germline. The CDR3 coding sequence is TGTGCCAGCAGCTTAGGGGGAAGCGGGACACTCGACAATGAGCAGTTCTTC. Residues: CASSLGGSGTLDNEQFF.

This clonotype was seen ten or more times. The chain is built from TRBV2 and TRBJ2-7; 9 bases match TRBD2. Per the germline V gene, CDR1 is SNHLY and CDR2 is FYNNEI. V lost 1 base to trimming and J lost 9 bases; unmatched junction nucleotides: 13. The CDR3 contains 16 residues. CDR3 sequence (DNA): TGTGCCAGCAGTGAAGGCTGGGGTAGCGGGAGCTGGGGGCAGTACTTC. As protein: CASSEGWGSGSWGQYF.

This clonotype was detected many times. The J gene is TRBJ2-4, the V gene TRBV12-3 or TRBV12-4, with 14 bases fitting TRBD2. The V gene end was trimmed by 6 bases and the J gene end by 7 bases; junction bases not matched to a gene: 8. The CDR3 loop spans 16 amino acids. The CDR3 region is CASRTSGRAFGNIQYF. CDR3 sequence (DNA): TGTGCCAGCAGGACTAGCGGGAGGGCCTTCGGGAACATTCAGTACTTC.

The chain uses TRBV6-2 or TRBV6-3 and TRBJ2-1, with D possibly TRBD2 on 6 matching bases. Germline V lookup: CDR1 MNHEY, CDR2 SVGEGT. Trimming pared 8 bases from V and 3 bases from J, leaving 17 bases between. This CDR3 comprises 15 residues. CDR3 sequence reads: CASRRGWGNYNEQFF. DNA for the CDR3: TGTGCCAGCCGCCGGGGGTGGGGAAACTACAATGAGCAGTTCTTC.

Here the CDR3 DNA reads TGTGCCTGGAGTAAGGGACTGGGGACAGATACGCAGTATTTT. This translates into CAWSKGLGTDTQYF. V and J are TRBV30 and TRBJ2-3; D is possibly TRBD2 (6 bases). The CDR3 extends over 14 amino acids. V lost 2 bases, J lost 3 bases, and 12 bases lay in between. CDR1 is GTSNPN, CDR2 SVGIG, per germline (reference sequence).

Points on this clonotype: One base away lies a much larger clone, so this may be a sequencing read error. The DNA for the CDR3 is TGCACCAGCAGCCAGGAGGGGACTAGCTTCGATGAGCAGTTCTTC. Translating gives CTSSQEGTSFDEQFF. This chain joins TRBV5-1 and TRBJ2-1; TRBD2 matches 9 bases. The V gene's germline CDR1 is SGHRS and CDR2 YFSETQ. The CDR3 length is 15 residues.

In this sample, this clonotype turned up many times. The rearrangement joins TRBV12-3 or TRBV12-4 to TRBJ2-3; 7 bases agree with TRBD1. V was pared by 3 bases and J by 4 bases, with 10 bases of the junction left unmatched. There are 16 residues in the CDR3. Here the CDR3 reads CASSFLRTGGPDTQYF. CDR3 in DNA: TGTGCCAGCAGTTTTCTTCGGACAGGAGGCCCAGATACGCAGTATTTT.

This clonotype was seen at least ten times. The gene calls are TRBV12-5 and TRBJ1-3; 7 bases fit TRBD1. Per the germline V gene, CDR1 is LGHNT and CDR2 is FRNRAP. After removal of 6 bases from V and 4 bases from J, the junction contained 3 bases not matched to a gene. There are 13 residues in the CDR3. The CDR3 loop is CASGQGNGNTIYF. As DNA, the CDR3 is TGTGCTAGTGGACAGGGGAACGGAAACACCATATATTTT.

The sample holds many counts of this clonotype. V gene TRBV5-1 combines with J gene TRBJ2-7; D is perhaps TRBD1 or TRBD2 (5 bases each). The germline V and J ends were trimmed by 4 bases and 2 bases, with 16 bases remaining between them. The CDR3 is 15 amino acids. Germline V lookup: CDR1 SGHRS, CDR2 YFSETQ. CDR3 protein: CASSPEGSFTYEQYF. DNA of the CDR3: TGCGCCAGCAGCCCCGAGGGGAGTTTCACCTACGAGCAGTACTTC. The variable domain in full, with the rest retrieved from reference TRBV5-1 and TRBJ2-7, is KAGVTQTPRYLIKTRGQQVTLSCSPISGHRSVSWYQQTPGQGLQFLFEYFSETQRNKGNFPGRFSGRQFSNSRSEMNVSTLELGDSALYLCASSPEGSFTYEQYFGPGTRLTVT.